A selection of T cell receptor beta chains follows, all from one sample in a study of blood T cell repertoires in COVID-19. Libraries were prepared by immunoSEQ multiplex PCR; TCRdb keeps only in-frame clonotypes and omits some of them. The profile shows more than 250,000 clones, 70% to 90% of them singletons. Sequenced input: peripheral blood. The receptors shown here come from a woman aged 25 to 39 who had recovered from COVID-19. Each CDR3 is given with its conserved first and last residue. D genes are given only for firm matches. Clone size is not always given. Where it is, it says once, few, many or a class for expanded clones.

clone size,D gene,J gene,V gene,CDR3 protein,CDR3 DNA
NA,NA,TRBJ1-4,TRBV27,CASSEQQGTNEKLFF,TGTGCCAGCAGTGAACAACAGGGCACTAATGAAAAACTGTTTTTT
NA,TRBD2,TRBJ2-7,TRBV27,CASLRGDEQYF,TGTGCCAGCCTCCGGGGGGACGAGCAGTACTTC
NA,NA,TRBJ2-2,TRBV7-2,CASSGTLNTGELFF,TGTGCCAGCAGTGGGACTTTGAACACCGGGGAGCTGTTTTTT
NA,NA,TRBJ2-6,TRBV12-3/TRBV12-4,CASSFRRNVLTF,TGTGCCAGCAGTTTTAGGCGGAACGTCCTGACTTTC
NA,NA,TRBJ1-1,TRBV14,CASSRTTTEAFF,TGTGCCAGCAGCCGCACAACCACTGAAGCTTTCTTT
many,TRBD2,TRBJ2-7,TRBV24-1,CATSDLRGGSTYEQYF,TGTGCCACCAGTGATTTGCGTGGCGGGAGTACCTACGAGCAGTACTTC
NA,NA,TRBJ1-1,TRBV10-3,CAIRYSTNTEAFF,TGTGCCATCAGGTATTCAACTAACACTGAAGCTTTCTTT
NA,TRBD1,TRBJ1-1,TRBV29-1,CSAEGTAEAFF,TGCAGCGCCGAGGGGACAGCCGAAGCTTTCTTT
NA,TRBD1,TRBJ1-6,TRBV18,CASSPNQSRGQGSPLHF,TGTGCCAGCTCACCCAATCAATCTAGGGGGCAGGGGTCACCCCTCCACTTT
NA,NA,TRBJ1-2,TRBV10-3,CAISESGGFSYGYTF,TGTGCCATCAGTGAGTCGGGCGGGTTCTCATATGGCTACACCTTC
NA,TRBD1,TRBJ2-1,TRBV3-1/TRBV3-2,CASSYRDRPYNEQFF,TGTGCCAGCAGCTACCGGGACAGACCCTACAATGAGCAGTTCTTC
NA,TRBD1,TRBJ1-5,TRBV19,CASTRDRESNQPQHF,TGTGCCAGTACCAGGGACAGGGAAAGCAATCAGCCCCAGCATTTT
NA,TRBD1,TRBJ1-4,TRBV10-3,CAISGGGGATNEKLFF,TGTGCCATCAGTGGAGGAGGGGGCGCAACTAATGAAAAACTGTTTTTT
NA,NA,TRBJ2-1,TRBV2,CASSEVLMLLSSYNEQFF,TGTGCCAGCAGTGAAGTTCTCATGCTATTAAGCTCCTACAATGAGCAGTTCTTC
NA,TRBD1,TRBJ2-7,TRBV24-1,CATSERQGTHYEQYF,TGTGCCACCAGTGAAAGACAGGGAACCCACTACGAGCAGTACTTC
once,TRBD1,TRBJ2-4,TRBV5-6,CASSFGDRGMVAKNIQYF,TGTGCCAGCAGCTTCGGGGACAGGGGAATGGTAGCCAAAAACATTCAGTACTTC
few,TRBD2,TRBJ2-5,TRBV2,CASSEATSGQETQYF,TGTGCCAGCAGTGAAGCGACTAGCGGACAAGAGACCCAGTACTTC
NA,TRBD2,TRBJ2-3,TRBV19,CASSFAGGAADTQYF,TGTGCCAGTAGTTTCGCGGGGGGGGCGGCAGATACGCAGTATTTT
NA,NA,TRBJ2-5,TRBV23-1,CASRSNGIKETQYF,TGCGCCAGCAGGTCGAACGGGATTAAAGAGACCCAGTACTTC
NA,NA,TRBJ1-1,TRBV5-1,CASSLGGQNTEAFF,TGCGCCAGCAGCTTGGGGGGACAAAACACTGAAGCTTTCTTT
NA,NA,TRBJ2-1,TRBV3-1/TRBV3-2,CASSVASYNEQFF,TGTGCCAGCAGCGTGGCATCCTACAATGAGCAGTTCTTC
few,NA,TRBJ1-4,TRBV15,CATSREGGGGSEKLFF,TGTGCCACCAGCAGAGAGGGAGGGGGGGGCTCTGAAAAACTGTTTTTT
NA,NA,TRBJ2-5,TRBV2,CASSELEGETQYF,TGTGCCAGCAGTGAATTGGAGGGAGAGACCCAGTACTTC
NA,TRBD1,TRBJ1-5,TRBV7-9,CASSKTGLGPQHF,TGTGCCAGCAGTAAGACAGGGCTAGGACCCCAGCATTTT
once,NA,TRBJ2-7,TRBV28,CASRDSRQVSYEQYF,TGTGCCAGCAGGGATAGTCGACAGGTCTCCTACGAGCAGTACTTC
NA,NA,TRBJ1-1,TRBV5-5,CASSSPLRGTEAFF,TGTGCCAGCAGCTCACCGCTTAGGGGCACTGAAGCTTTCTTT
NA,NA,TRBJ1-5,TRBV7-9,CASSLGGARSNQPQHF,TGTGCCAGCAGCTTAGGGGGCGCGCGGAGCAATCAGCCCCAGCATTTT
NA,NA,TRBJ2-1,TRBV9,CASSVFGNEQFF,TGTGCCAGCAGCGTTTTCGGCAATGAGCAGTTCTTC
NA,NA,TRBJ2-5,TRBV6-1,CASSEALGQAQETQYF,TGTGCCAGCAGTGAAGCGCTCGGTCAGGCCCAAGAGACCCAGTACTTC
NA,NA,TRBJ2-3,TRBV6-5,CASSLDSQSTDTQYF,TGTGCCAGCAGTCTGGACAGCCAAAGCACAGATACGCAGTATTTT
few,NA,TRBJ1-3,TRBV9,CASSVGSGAGNTIYF,TGTGCCAGCAGCGTAGGGTCAGGTGCTGGAAACACCATATATTTT
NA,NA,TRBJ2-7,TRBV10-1,CASSEAKYYEQYF,TGCGCCAGCAGTGAAGCCAAGTACTACGAGCAGTACTTC
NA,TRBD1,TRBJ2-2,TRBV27,CASSPWTGLDTGELFF,TGTGCCAGCAGTCCCTGGACAGGTTTGGACACCGGGGAGCTGTTTTTT
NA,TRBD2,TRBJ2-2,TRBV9,CASSGTSGGTNTGELFF,TGTGCCAGCAGCGGGACTAGCGGAGGAACGAACACCGGGGAGCTGTTTTTT
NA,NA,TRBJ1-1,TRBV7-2,CASRQGFGNTEAFF,TGTGCCAGCAGACAGGGCTTTGGGAACACTGAAGCTTTCTTT
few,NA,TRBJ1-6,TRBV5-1,CASSLSSTGNSPLHF,TGCGCCAGCAGCTTGTCCTCGACTGGTAATTCACCCCTCCACTTT
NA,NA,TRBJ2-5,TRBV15,CATSRVSGPTRSETQYF,TGTGCCACCAGCAGAGTCTCGGGTCCAACTAGGAGCGAGACCCAGTACTTC
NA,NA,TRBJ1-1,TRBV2,CASSQNTNTEAFF,TGTGCCAGCAGTCAAAACACGAACACTGAAGCTTTCTTT
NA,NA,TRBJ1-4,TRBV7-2,CASSFVGALFTTNEKLFF,TGTGCCAGCAGCTTTGTTGGGGCGCTTTTTACAACTAATGAAAAACTGTTTTTT
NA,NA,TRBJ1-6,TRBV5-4,CASSRRSLTNDSPLHF,TGTGCCAGCAGCCGCCGTTCACTGACTAACGATTCACCCCTCCACTTT
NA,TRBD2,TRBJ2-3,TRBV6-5,CASSLGSSGTDTQYF,TGTGCCAGCAGTTTAGGCAGTAGCGGGACAGATACGCAGTATTTT
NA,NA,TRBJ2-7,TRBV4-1,CASSQGPTIREQYF,TGCGCCAGCAGCCAAGGACCGACAATACGGGAGCAGTACTTC
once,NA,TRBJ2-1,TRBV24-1,CATSDPQGGSANEQFF,TGTGCCACCAGTGATCCACAGGGGGGGAGTGCCAATGAGCAGTTCTTC
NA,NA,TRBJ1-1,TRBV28,CASSLGNMNTEAFF,TGTGCCAGCAGTTTAGGCAACATGAACACTGAAGCTTTCTTT
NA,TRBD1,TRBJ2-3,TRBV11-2,CASSLASTGVTDTQYF,TGTGCCAGCAGCTTAGCTTCTACAGGGGTTACAGATACGCAGTATTTT
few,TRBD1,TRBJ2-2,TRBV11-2,CASSLEPGGYAGELFF,TGTGCCAGCAGCTTAGAACCAGGGGGATACGCCGGGGAGCTGTTTTTT
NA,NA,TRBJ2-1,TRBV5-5,CASRLGGNEQFF,TGTGCCAGCAGGTTAGGAGGCAATGAGCAGTTCTTC
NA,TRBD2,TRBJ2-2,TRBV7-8,CASSSRGLAGVTGELFF,TGTGCCAGCAGCTCCCGGGGACTAGCGGGAGTAACCGGGGAGCTGTTTTTT
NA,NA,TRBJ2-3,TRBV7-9,CASSPGQGNTDTQYF,TGTGCCAGCAGCCCGGGGCAGGGGAACACAGATACGCAGTATTTT
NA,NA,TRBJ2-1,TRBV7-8,CASSLAPLGLGSYNEQFF,TGTGCCAGCAGCTTAGCGCCATTGGGCCTGGGCTCCTACAATGAGCAGTTCTTC
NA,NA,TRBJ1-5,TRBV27,CASSLYYNQPQHF,TGTGCCAGCAGTTTATATTACAATCAGCCCCAGCATTTT
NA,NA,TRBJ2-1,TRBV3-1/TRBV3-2,CASSQGAGSYNEQFF,TGTGCCAGCAGCCAAGGGGCAGGCTCCTACAATGAGCAGTTCTTC
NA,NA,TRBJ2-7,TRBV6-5,CASHEWYEQYF,TGTGCCTCCCATGAGTGGTACGAGCAGTACTTC
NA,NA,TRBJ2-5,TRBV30,CAWTQGVAEETQYF,TGTGCCTGGACCCAAGGGGTAGCGGAAGAGACCCAGTACTTC
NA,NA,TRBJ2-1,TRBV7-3,CASSSGLSSYNEQFF,TGTGCCAGCAGCTCTGGACTGAGCTCCTACAATGAGCAGTTCTTC